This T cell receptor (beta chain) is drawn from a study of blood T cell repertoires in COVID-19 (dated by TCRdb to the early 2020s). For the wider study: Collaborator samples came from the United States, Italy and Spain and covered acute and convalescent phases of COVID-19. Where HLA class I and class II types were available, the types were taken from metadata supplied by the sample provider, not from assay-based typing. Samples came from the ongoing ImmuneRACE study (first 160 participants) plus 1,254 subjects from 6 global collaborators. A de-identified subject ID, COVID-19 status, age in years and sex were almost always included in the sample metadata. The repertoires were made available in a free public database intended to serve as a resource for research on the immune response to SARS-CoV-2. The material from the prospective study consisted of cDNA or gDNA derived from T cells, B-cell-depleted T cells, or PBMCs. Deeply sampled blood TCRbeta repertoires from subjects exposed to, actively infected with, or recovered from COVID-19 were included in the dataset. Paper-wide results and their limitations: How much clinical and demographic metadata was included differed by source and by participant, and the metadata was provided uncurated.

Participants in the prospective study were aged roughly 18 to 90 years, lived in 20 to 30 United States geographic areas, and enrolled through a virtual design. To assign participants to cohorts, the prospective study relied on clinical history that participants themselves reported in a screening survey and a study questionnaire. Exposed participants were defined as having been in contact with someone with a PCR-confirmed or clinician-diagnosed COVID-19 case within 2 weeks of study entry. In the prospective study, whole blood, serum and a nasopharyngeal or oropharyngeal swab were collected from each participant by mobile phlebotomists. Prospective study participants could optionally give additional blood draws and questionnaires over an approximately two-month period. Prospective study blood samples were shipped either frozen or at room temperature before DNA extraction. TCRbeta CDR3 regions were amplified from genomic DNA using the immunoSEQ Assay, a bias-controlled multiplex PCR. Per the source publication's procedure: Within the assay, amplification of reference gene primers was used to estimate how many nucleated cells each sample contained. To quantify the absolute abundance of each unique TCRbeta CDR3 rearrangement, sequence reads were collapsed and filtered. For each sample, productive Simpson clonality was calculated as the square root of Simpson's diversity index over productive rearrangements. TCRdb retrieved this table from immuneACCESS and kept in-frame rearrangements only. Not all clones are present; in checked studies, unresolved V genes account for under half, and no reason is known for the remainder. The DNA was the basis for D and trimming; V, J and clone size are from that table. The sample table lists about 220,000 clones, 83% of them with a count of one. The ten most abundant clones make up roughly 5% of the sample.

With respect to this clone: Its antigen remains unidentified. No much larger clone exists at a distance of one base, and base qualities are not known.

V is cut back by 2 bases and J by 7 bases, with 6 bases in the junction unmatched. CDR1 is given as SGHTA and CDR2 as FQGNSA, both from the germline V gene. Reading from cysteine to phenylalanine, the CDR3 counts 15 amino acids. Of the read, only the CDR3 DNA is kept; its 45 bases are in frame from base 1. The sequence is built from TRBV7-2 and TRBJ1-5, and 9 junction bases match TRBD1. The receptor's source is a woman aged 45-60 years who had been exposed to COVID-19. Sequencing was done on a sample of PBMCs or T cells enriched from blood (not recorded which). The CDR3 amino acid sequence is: CASSLMGQGYQPQHF. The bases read TGTGCCAGCAGCTTAATGGGACAGGGTTACCAGCCCCAGCATTTT. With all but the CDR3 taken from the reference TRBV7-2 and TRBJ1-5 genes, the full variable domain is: GAGVSQSPSNKVTEKGKDVELRCDPISGHTALYWYRQSLGQGLEFLIYFQGNSAPDKSGLPSDRFSAERTGGSVSTLTIQRTQQEDSAVYLCASSLMGQGYQPQHFGDGTRLSIL.